This TCR beta chain is from a study of blood T cell repertoires in COVID-19. Across the whole study: Sample material is recorded as cDNA or gDNA derived from T cells, B-cell-depleted T cells, or PBMCs.

The CDR3 loop spans 14 amino acids. V was shortened by 3 bases and J by 7 bases, with 11 bases between the two germline ends. Per the germline V gene, CDR1 is SGHRS and CDR2 is YFSETQ. Original handling: Scientists estimated how many nucleated cells there were by amplifying reference gene primers. Assay used: immunoSEQ multiplex PCR; TCRdb lists only in-frame clones, some missing. For V, J and clone size, that table is used; D and trimming come from the DNA. The sample holds 160,000 or so clones, roughly 87% seen once. The sequencing input was peripheral blood. This TCR came from a woman aged 60-75 years who had recovered from COVID-19. This sequence joins TRBV5-1 and TRBJ1-6; D unresolved. The DNA for the CDR3 is TGCGCCAGCAGCTCTACCTCTGAGAATTCACCCCTCCACTTT. It is translated as CASSSTSENSPLHF.